This passage covers 17 T cell receptor beta chains from one sample sequenced in a study of T-cell reconstitution after alpha-beta-depleted transplantation in children. Unique molecular identifiers were built into the TCRbeta library. TCRdb re-analysed the PCR reads in MiXCR, keeping a single row per CDR3 protein. Of hundreds of thousands of distinct CDR3 sequences listed, 10% to 15% are singletons. The material sequenced was PBMCs, mostly from graft donor cells, taken 360 days after TCRalphabeta/CD19-depleted stem cell transplant. The receptors shown here come from a male patient aged 10-17 years who had a stem cell transplant for acute myeloid leukemia, so the T cells may come from the graft donor.

V usage is TRBV4-3 and J usage is TRBJ2-7; a possible D gene is TRBD2 (6 bases). Germline CDR1 reads LGHNA; CDR2 reads YSLEER. Trimming left V 3 bases short and J 7 bases short, with 22 bases between. The CDR3 spans 16 residues. As DNA, the CDR3 is TGCGCCAGCAGCCAGGACCGAGGGACTCCTCTACGGGAGCAGTACTTC. Protein product: CASSQDRGTPLREQYF.

There are many counts of this clonotype. CDR3 in amino acids: CASSLLRGRNEQFF. The CDR3 DNA is TGTGCCAGCAGTTTATTGCGGGGGAGGAATGAGCAGTTCTTC. J is TRBJ2-1 and V is TRBV12-3 or TRBV12-4; 7 nucleotides align to TRBD2. The CDR3 loop spans 14 amino acids. Unmatched junction bases numbered 5, after V lost 2 bases and J lost 7 bases.

This clonotype was picked up many times. The CDR3 sequence is CASSFGSSWSGEQYF. The CDR3 DNA reads as TGTGCCAGCAGTTTTGGCAGCTCGTGGTCTGGGGAGCAGTACTTC. This rearrangement joins TRBV28 to TRBJ2-7; the D is unclear. The CDR3 totals 15 residues. V was pared by 3 bases and J by 7 bases, with 19 bases between. Germline V gives CDR1 MDHEN, CDR2 SYDVKM.

This clonotype was detected a few times. V gene TRBV7-8 combines with J gene TRBJ2-1; TRBD2 might be the D (5 bases). The V and J ends lost 5 bases and 8 bases respectively, with 13 bases between them. Germline loops: CDR1 SGHVS, CDR2 FQNEAQ. This CDR3 contains 13 residues. CDR3 sequence reads: CASSHPTRYEQFF. In nucleotides, the CDR3 is TGTGCCAGCAGCCATCCAACTAGGTATGAGCAGTTCTTC.

This rearrangement joins TRBV10-3 to TRBJ2-7; D unclear. Germline CDR1 and CDR2: ENHRY and SYGVKD. CDR3 length equals 12 residues. V shed 10 bases and J shed 1 base, with 11 bases lying between them. CDR3 loop: CATRTASYEQYF. For the CDR3, the DNA is TGTGCCACTAGGACGGCGTCCTACGAGCAGTACTTC.

The chain joins TRBV20-1 to TRBJ2-7; D possibly corresponds to TRBD1 (6 bases). CDR1 is DFQATT, CDR2 SNEGSKA, per germline (reference sequence). V was clipped by 0 bases and J by 2 bases, with 11 bases between them. The CDR3 runs to 14 residues. The CDR3: CSARDGRGPYEQYF. CDR3 in DNA: TGCAGTGCTAGAGATGGCAGGGGCCCCTACGAGCAGTACTTC.

In its sample, this clonotype was seen a few times. The chain recombines TRBV28 with TRBJ2-5; D is unclear. Trimming took 3 bases from V and 5 from J, leaving 7 bases between them. Germline loops: CDR1 MDHEN, CDR2 SYDVKM. The CDR3 runs to 12 residues. This chain's CDR3 is CASSFFSETQYF. The DNA of the CDR3 is TGTGCCAGCAGTTTCTTCTCGGAGACCCAGTACTTC.

This clonotype was seen a handful of times. The rearrangement joins TRBV12-3 or TRBV12-4 to TRBJ2-7, with 7 bases aligning to TRBD1. Trimming took 7 bases from V and 4 from J; bases not matched to a gene: 10. The CDR3 contains 14 residues. For the CDR3, the DNA is TGTGCCAGCACCCTTCAGGGGGTTTGGTACGAGCAGTACTTC. Its translation is CASTLQGVWYEQYF.

This clonotype has a handful of counts. This rearrangement joins TRBV7-2 to TRBJ2-7; D possibly corresponds to TRBD1 (5 bases). Between the trimmed V and J ends, which lost 4 bases and 4 bases, there was a span of 20 bases. The CDR3 is made up of 16 amino acids. CDR1 and CDR2 from the germline V gene are SGHTA and FQGNSA. The CDR3 bases are TGTGCCAGCAGCTCGACAGTCCCCCCAAGCGAGTACGAGCAGTACTTC. Translating gives CASSSTVPPSEYEQYF. Together with reference TRBV7-2 and TRBJ2-7, the CDR3 gives the full variable domain: GAGVSQSPSNKVTEKGKDVELRCDPISGHTALYWYRQSLGQGLEFLIYFQGNSAPDKSGLPSDRFSAERTGGSVSTLTIQRTQQEDSAVYLCASSSTVPPSEYEQYFGPGTRLTVT.

The genes are TRBV10-3 and TRBJ1-1, with TRBD1 identical over 7 bases. V gave up 0 bases and J gave up 3 bases; unmatched junction bases: 10. CDR1 is ENHRY and CDR2 is SYGVKD in the germline V gene. This CDR3 is built from 17 residues. The CDR3 loop is CAISESSNRGVHTEAFF. The CDR3 nucleotides are TGTGCCATCAGTGAGTCGAGTAACAGGGGAGTGCACACTGAAGCTTTCTTT.

This clonotype was picked up many times. The V call is TRBV12-3 or TRBV12-4, the J call TRBJ2-2; 8 nucleotides line up with TRBD2. The V segment lost 6 bases and the J segment 1 base; nucleotides outside the gene matches: 4. This CDR3 region has 15 residues. The CDR3 nucleotides read TGTGCCAGCAGCAGCAGCGGGAGGAACACCGGGGAGCTGTTTTTT. This translates into CASSSSGRNTGELFF.

This clonotype was observed at least ten times. V gene TRBV6-2 or TRBV6-3 combines with J gene TRBJ1-1; no reliable D call. This CDR3 is 14 amino acids long. The V gene lost 0 bases and the J gene lost 0 bases, with 5 bases spanning the gap. Germline-derived CDR1 and CDR2 are MNHEY and SVGEGT. The CDR3 region is CASSYSGMNTEAFF. The DNA of the CDR3 is TGTGCCAGCAGTTACTCGGGCATGAACACTGAAGCTTTCTTT.

The gene calls are TRBV9 and TRBJ1-1; 8 bases are a match to TRBD1. Losses at the gene ends were 3 bases for V and 6 bases for J; bases not matched to a gene: 10. Looked up from germline, CDR1 is SGDLS and CDR2 is YYNGEE. The CDR3 runs to 15 residues. The DNA for the CDR3 is TGTGCCAGCAGCGCGAGAGGACAGGGCGGTCCTGAAGCTTTCTTT. Protein product: CASSARGQGGPEAFF.

This clonotype has at least ten counts. The rearrangement uses TRBV5-5 and TRBJ1-1; D is uncertain. V lost 4 bases and J lost 5, with 24 bases in between. The CDR3 runs 17 residues. Germline V lookup: CDR1 SGHKS, CDR2 YYEKEE (reference sequence). CDR3 amino acids: CASSIAGSGRVKTEAFF. Here the CDR3 DNA reads TGTGCCAGCAGCATTGCGGGGTCTGGACGAGTTAAGACTGAAGCTTTCTTT.

The chain carries TRBV7-9 and TRBJ1-1; no reliable D call. Germline V lookup: CDR1 SEHNR, CDR2 FQNEAQ (reference sequence). The CDR3 consists of 16 residues. The ends were cut back, 1 base at V and 1 base at J, with 13 bases in the middle. The CDR3 region is CASSLDSWAENTEAFF. The CDR3 region has the DNA TGTGCCAGCAGCTTAGATTCATGGGCAGAGAACACTGAAGCTTTCTTT.

This clonotype came up a few times. This chain links TRBV20-1 with TRBJ2-5; D remains ambiguous. Trimming left V 1 base short and J 5 bases short, with 11 bases between. The CDR3 has 13 residues. Germline CDR1 and CDR2: DFQATT and SNEGSKA (reference sequence). In DNA form, the CDR3 reads TGCAGTGCTAGAGGAAGGGTCCGGGAGACCCAGTACTTC. Translation: CSARGRVRETQYF.

The CDR3 is CASNPGGRENYGYTF. For the CDR3, the DNA is TGTGCCAGCAACCCCGGGGGACGGGAGAACTATGGCTACACCTTC. V is TRBV28 and J is TRBJ1-2; possible D gene TRBD1, 5 bases. This CDR3 has 15 residues. V was shortened by 7 bases and J by 2 bases, with 17 bases between the two germline ends. From germline, CDR1 is MDHEN and CDR2 SYDVKM.